This passage covers 31 T cell receptor beta chains from one sample sequenced in a study of blood T cell repertoires in COVID-19. The table came from immunoSEQ multiplex PCR; TCRdb's copy has only in-frame clones and leaves some out. The sample has around 180,000 clones, roughly 80% seen once. Sequencing was carried out using peripheral blood. These TCRs come from a woman aged 30 to 39 with acute or convalescent COVID-19.

The genes are TRBV9 and TRBJ1-3; tentative D call: TRBD1 (6 bases). Germline CDR1 is SGDLS and CDR2 is YYNGEE. V gave up 4 bases and J gave up 0 bases, with 17 bases separating them. The CDR3 covers 17 residues. The DNA of the CDR3 is TGTGCCAGCAGCCTAACCGCCGGACAGCCCTCTGGAAACACCATATATTTT. Its protein product is CASSLTAGQPSGNTIYF.

The chain joins TRBV28 to TRBJ1-3, with unresolved D. Germline V CDR1 and CDR2: MDHEN, SYDVKM. The V end lost 4 bases, the J end lost 4 bases, and 5 bases lay between the germline ends. CDR3 length: 12 amino acids. The CDR3 here is CASSSLGNTIYF. The CDR3 DNA follows: TGTGCCAGCAGTTCCCTCGGAAACACCATATATTTT.

For the CDR3, the DNA is TGTGCCAGCAGCGGAGGAGGGACCTACGAGCAGTACTTC. Protein product: CASSGGGTYEQYF. The chain couples TRBV5-4 to TRBJ2-7; perhaps TRBD2 as D (6 bases). The V end was cut by 4 bases, the J end by 2 bases, with 10 bases between. CDR1 is SGHNT and CDR2 is YYREEE in the germline V gene (reference sequence). The CDR3 is made up of 13 amino acids.

As to this clone: The sample has other DNA sequences that encode this CDR3 too. The chain combines TRBV30 with TRBJ1-1; maybe TRBD1 (5 bases). Germline V gene sequence: CDR1 GTSNPN, CDR2 SVGIG (reference sequence). V was trimmed by 3 bases and J by 5 bases, leaving 7 bases between them. The length of the CDR3 is 11 residues. This CDR3 is CAWRGRTEAFF. In DNA, the CDR3 is TGTGCCTGGAGGGGGCGTACTGAAGCTTTCTTT. The whole variable domain, filled in from reference TRBV30 and TRBJ1-1, reads SQTIHQWPATLVQPVGSPLSLECTVEGTSNPNLYWYRQAAGRGLQLLFYSVGIGQISSEVPQNLSASRPQDRQFILSSKKLLLSDSGFYLCAWRGRTEAFFGQGTRLTVV.

The V call is TRBV4-2, the J call TRBJ2-3; 8 bases align to TRBD2. Trimming removed 0 bases from V and 2 bases from J; junction bases left unmatched: 10. The CDR3 runs 18 residues. The germline V gene encodes CDR1 LGHNA and CDR2 YNFKEQ. For the CDR3, the DNA is TGTGCCAGCAGCCAAGACGCCGGACTAGCCTCAAACACAGATACGCAGTATTTT. This gives the protein CASSQDAGLASNTDTQYF.

The chain has TRBV28 and TRBJ1-1; D remains ambiguous. Germline CDR1 reads MDHEN; CDR2 reads SYDVKM. The germline V and J ends were trimmed by 8 bases and 0 bases, with 7 bases remaining between them. This CDR3 contains 12 residues. Here the CDR3 DNA reads TGTGCCAGCCAGGCCCTGAACACTGAAGCTTTCTTT. It specifies CASQALNTEAFF.

The rearrangement joins TRBV6-5 to TRBJ2-3; tentative D call: TRBD2 (5 bases). Per germline, CDR1 MNHEY and CDR2 SVGAGI. Between the trimmed V and J ends, which lost 2 bases and 2 bases, there was a span of 14 bases. This CDR3 comprises 16 residues. DNA of the CDR3: TGTGCCAGCAGTTACCCTGGAGGAAGCCTCACAGATACGCAGTATTTT. Its translation is CASSYPGGSLTDTQYF.

This chain links TRBV5-1 with TRBJ2-5, with a possible D match to TRBD2 (6 bases). V was shortened by 1 base and J by 5 bases, with 9 bases between the two germline ends. Germline CDR1 SGHRS, CDR2 YFSETQ. CDR3 size: 13 residues. The CDR3 loop reads CASSLRERETQYF. CDR3 in DNA: TGCGCCAGCAGCTTGCGGGAGAGGGAGACCCAGTACTTC.

The chain carries TRBV19 and TRBJ1-4; TRBD1 matches 7 bases. Germline V gene data show CDR1 as LNHDA and CDR2 as SQIVND (reference sequence). The CDR3 contains 14 residues. Unmatched junction bases numbered 6, after V lost 1 base and J lost 10 bases. CDR3 protein: CASSIGDRVAKLFF. CDR3 DNA: TGTGCCAGTAGTATAGGAGACAGGGTCGCAAAACTGTTTTTT.

This rearrangement joins TRBV5-1 to TRBJ2-7, with D perhaps matching TRBD1 (6 bases). The CDR3 has 14 amino acids. Trimming removed 2 bases at V and 0 bases at J, with 9 bases between. The germline V gene has CDR1 SGHRS and CDR2 YFSETQ. The CDR3 DNA sequence: TGCGCCAGCAGCTTCCTACAGGGCTCCTACGAGCAGTACTTC. Translating gives CASSFLQGSYEQYF.

This chain links TRBV19 with TRBJ1-5; D ambiguous. V shed 9 bases and J shed 0 bases, with 24 bases lying between them. CDR1 and CDR2 (germline): LNHDA, SQIVND (reference sequence). This CDR3 region has 18 residues. The CDR3 loop reads CARPANPDRRNSNQPQHF. The CDR3 DNA follows: TGTGCCAGGCCGGCAAACCCAGACCGGCGGAATAGCAATCAGCCCCAGCATTTT.

In this sample, this clone turned up a few times. The CDR3 protein is CATSGIGGFDEQYF. CDR3 in DNA: TGTGCCACCAGTGGTATCGGGGGATTTGACGAGCAGTACTTC. V is TRBV24-1 and J is TRBJ2-7, with D maybe TRBD2 (6 bases). Trimming took off 5 bases at V and 5 bases at J, with 15 bases between the two ends. Germline V gives CDR1 KGHDR, CDR2 SFDVKD. The CDR3 contains 14 residues.

This chain links TRBV2 with TRBJ1-5, with D possibly matching TRBD1 (6 bases). Germline CDR1 SNHLY, CDR2 FYNNEI. The V end lost 7 bases, the J end lost 4 bases, and 17 bases lay between the germline ends. The CDR3 covers 15 residues. The CDR3 region is CASKLIGTGNQPQHF. Here the CDR3 DNA reads TGTGCCAGCAAACTAATCGGTACAGGGAATCAGCCCCAGCATTTT.

This clone was observed a single time. The gene calls are TRBV6-6 and TRBJ1-3; D perhaps matches TRBD1 (5 bases). The CDR3 sequence is 15 residues long. Germline V CDR1 and CDR2: MNHNY, SVGAGI (reference sequence). Trimming removed 7 bases at V and 1 base at J, with 14 bases between. The CDR3 nucleotides read TGTGCCAGCATCAAGACAGCTGGATCTGGAAACACCATATATTTT. Its protein is CASIKTAGSGNTIYF.

This clone was seen only a few times. This chain links TRBV7-6 with TRBJ1-3; D possibly corresponds to TRBD1 (6 bases). The germline CDR1 and CDR2 sequences are SGHVS and FNYEAQ. This CDR3 spans 15 amino acids. V lost 5 bases and J 0 bases, leaving 11 bases between the germline ends. The CDR3 DNA is TGTGCCAGCAGCAGCGCACAGGGCTCTGGAAACACCATATATTTT. This codes for CASSSAQGSGNTIYF.

This clone has at least ten counts. The CDR3 spells CASSLARWTGRSRETQYF. CDR3 nucleotides: TGTGCCAGCAGCTTAGCGCGGTGGACAGGACGCAGTCGGGAGACCCAGTACTTC. The chain combines TRBV7-9 with TRBJ2-5, with 7 positions matching TRBD1. The trim removed 0 bases at V and 5 bases at J, leaving 15 bases unmatched. Germline values: CDR1 SEHNR, CDR2 FQNEAQ (reference sequence). The CDR3 length is 18 residues.

The chain is built from TRBV7-2 and TRBJ2-7; 10 bases align to TRBD2. Per germline, CDR1 SGHTA and CDR2 FQGNSA. The trim removed 3 bases at V and 1 base at J, leaving 3 bases unmatched. CDR3 size: 15 residues. CDR3 nucleotide sequence: TGTGCCAGCAGCTTGGGACTAGCGATTTCCTACGAGCAGTACTTC. The encoded protein is CASSLGLAISYEQYF.

This chain uses TRBV29-1 with TRBJ1-5; TRBD1 is a possible D gene (6 bases). Per the germline V gene, CDR1 is SQVTM and CDR2 is ANQGSEA. Trimming took off 6 bases at V and 0 bases at J, with 12 bases between the two ends. CDR3 length equals 14 residues. This CDR3 reads CSVIQGSSNQPQHF. The CDR3 DNA is TGCAGCGTCATACAGGGATCTAGCAATCAGCCCCAGCATTTT.

The chain joins TRBV27 to TRBJ2-7, with 10 nucleotides matching TRBD2. CDR3 length equals 15 residues. CDR1 and CDR2 from the germline V gene are MNHEY and SMNVEV (reference sequence). J was trimmed by 3 bases and V by 4 bases; bases with no gene match: 6. CDR3: CASSSGLAAYYEQYF. The CDR3, as DNA: TGTGCCAGCAGTTCCGGACTAGCGGCCTACTACGAGCAGTACTTC.

The chain joins TRBV7-2 to TRBJ2-2, with a weak D call TRBD1 (5 bases). The CDR3 is made up of 14 amino acids. V gave up 5 bases and J gave up 3 bases, with 10 bases separating them. CDR1 and CDR2 from the germline V gene are SGHTA and FQGNSA. Written as DNA, the CDR3 is TGTGCCAGCAGCCGGCGCAGGGACACCGGGGAGCTGTTTTTT. This sequence encodes CASSRRRDTGELFF.

The rearrangement links TRBV15 to TRBJ2-2; 9 nucleotides align to TRBD1. The CDR3 runs 16 residues. Germline V gene sequence: CDR1 LNHNV, CDR2 YYDKDF (reference sequence). V lost 4 bases to trimming and J lost 4 bases; unmatched junction nucleotides: 7. The chain's CDR3 is CATSKAGQGSTGELFF. In DNA form, the CDR3 reads TGTGCCACCAGCAAAGCGGGACAGGGATCCACCGGGGAGCTGTTTTTT.

In its sample, this clone was seen once. The chain employs TRBV30 and TRBJ2-7; 7 nucleotides align to TRBD2. The trim removed 0 bases at V and 6 bases at J, leaving 5 bases unmatched. CDR3 length: 13 amino acids. The germline CDR1 and CDR2 sequences are GTSNPN and SVGIG (reference sequence). CDR3: CAWSVVGRGEQYF. The CDR3 bases are TGTGCCTGGAGTGTAGTAGGGAGGGGCGAGCAGTACTTC.

V gene TRBV10-3 combines with J gene TRBJ1-2; possibly TRBD1 for D (5 bases). Germline CDR1 is ENHRY and CDR2 is SYGVKD. The CDR3 extends over 15 amino acids. Trimming shortened V by 0 bases and J by 3 bases, and 11 bases separated the two germline ends. The CDR3 DNA reads as TGTGCCATCAGTGAGTCGGAAGGGGCAGACTATGGCTACACCTTC. It is translated as CAISESEGADYGYTF.

The chain joins TRBV7-2 to TRBJ1-2; D unresolved. Trimming took 5 bases from V and 1 from J, leaving 8 bases between them. The germline gives CDR1 SGHTA, CDR2 FQGNSA. This CDR3 is built from 13 residues. The CDR3 bases are TGTGCCAGCAGCCCGTCAGTTAACTATGGCTACACCTTC. Amino acid sequence: CASSPSVNYGYTF.

The chain links TRBV5-1 to TRBJ2-7; 9 bases are shared with TRBD1. Germline CDR1 reads SGHRS; CDR2 reads YFSETQ. CDR3 length: 14 residues. The trim removed 3 bases at V and 3 bases at J, leaving 4 bases unmatched. CDR3 in DNA: TGCGCCAGCAGCTCGGACAGGGGCAACTACGAGCAGTACTTC. Translating gives CASSSDRGNYEQYF. The entire variable domain, with the rest obtained from reference TRBV5-1 and TRBJ2-7, is as follows: KAGVTQTPRYLIKTRGQQVTLSCSPISGHRSVSWYQQTPGQGLQFLFEYFSETQRNKGNFPGRFSGRQFSNSRSEMNVSTLELGDSALYLCASSSDRGNYEQYFGPGTRLTVT.

The chain links TRBV19 to TRBJ1-5; possible D gene TRBD1, 6 bases. Germline CDR1 reads LNHDA; CDR2 reads SQIVND (reference sequence). The CDR3 is 15 amino acids. V shed 1 base and J shed 5 bases, with 12 bases lying between them. This CDR3 is CASSIVGTPDQPQHF. The CDR3 DNA follows: TGTGCCAGTAGTATAGTGGGGACACCCGATCAGCCCCAGCATTTT.

The table lists this clone with a count of one. The chain links TRBV6-5 to TRBJ1-1; 8 bases are shared with TRBD1. Germline V gene lookup returns CDR1 MNHEY and CDR2 SVGAGI. This CDR3 is built from 13 residues. With 4 bases clipped from V and 6 bases from J, the junction kept 4 bases outside the gene matches. As DNA, the CDR3 is TGTGCCAGCAGTTTGGACAGGGTGGCTGAAGCTTTCTTT. Amino acid sequence: CASSLDRVAEAFF.

The chain is built from TRBV6-5 and TRBJ1-4, with D hard to call. The V gene lost 6 bases and the J gene lost 1 base, with 9 bases spanning the gap. Germline CDR1 reads MNHEY; CDR2 reads SVGAGI. This CDR3 is built from 14 residues. The CDR3 sequence: CASSTLVTNEKLFF. CDR3 DNA: TGTGCCAGCAGCACTCTGGTAACTAATGAAAAACTGTTTTTT.

This clone was detected a few times. V and J are TRBV7-8 and TRBJ1-6; D is possibly TRBD1 (5 bases). From germline, CDR1 is SGHVS and CDR2 FQNEAQ. Between the trimmed V and J ends, which lost 1 base and 7 bases, there was a span of 8 bases. The CDR3 is 14 amino acids. CDR3 loop: CASSLEGLNSPLHF. DNA of the CDR3: TGTGCCAGCAGCTTAGAGGGACTAAATTCACCCCTCCACTTT.

The chain has TRBV7-2 and TRBJ2-1; D may be TRBD2 (6 bases). CDR1 and CDR2 (germline): SGHTA, FQGNSA. The CDR3 contains 15 residues. Trimming took 1 base from V and 9 from J, leaving 16 bases between them. The CDR3: CASSLGGSGLVEQFF. CDR3 coding DNA: TGTGCCAGCAGCTTAGGTGGGAGCGGGTTGGTTGAGCAGTTCTTC.

The genes are TRBV5-1 and TRBJ2-7; no definite D call. The length of the CDR3 is 14 residues. V dropped 0 bases and J dropped 2 bases, with 9 bases sitting between them. Germline CDR1 is SGHRS and CDR2 is YFSETQ. The CDR3 bases are TGCGCCAGCAGCTTGGCACTCCCCCCCTACGAGCAGTACTTC. This sequence encodes CASSLALPPYEQYF.